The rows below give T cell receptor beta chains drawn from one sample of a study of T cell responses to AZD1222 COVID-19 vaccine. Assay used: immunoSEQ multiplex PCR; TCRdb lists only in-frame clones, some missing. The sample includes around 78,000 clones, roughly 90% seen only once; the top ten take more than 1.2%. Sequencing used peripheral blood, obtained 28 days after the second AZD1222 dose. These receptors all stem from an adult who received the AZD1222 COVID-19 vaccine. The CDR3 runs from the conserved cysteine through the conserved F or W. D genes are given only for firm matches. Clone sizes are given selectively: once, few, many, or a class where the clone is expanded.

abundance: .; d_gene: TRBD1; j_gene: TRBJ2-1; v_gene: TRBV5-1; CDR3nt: TGCGCCAGCAGCTTGCCCAGGGACAGCTCCTACAATGAGCAGTTCTTC; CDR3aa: CASSLPRDSSYNEQFF
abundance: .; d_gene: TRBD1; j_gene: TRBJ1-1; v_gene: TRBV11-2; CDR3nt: TGTGCCAGCAGCTTAGTTCAGGGGGTAGGGACTGAAGCTTTCTTT; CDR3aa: CASSLVQGVGTEAFF
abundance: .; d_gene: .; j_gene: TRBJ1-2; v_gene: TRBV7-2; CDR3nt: TGTGCCAGCAGCTTTGAGGTCTATGGCTACACCTTC; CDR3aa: CASSFEVYGYTF
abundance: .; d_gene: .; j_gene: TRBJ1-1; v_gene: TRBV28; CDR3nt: TGTGCCAGCAGCCTGGGACGCTTTATTGAAGCTTTCTTT; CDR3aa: CASSLGRFIEAFF
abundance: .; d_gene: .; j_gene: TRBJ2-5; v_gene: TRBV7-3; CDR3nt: TGTGCCAGCAGCCCCCCGAACCAAGAGACCCAGTACTTC; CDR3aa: CASSPPNQETQYF
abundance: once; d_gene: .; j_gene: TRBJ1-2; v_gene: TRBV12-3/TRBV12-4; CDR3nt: TGTGCCAGCAGTTCCTACGGCAAGGGCTACACCTTC; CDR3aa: CASSSYGKGYTF
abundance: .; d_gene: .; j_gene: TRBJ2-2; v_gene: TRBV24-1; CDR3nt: TGTGCCACCCGGGGGGCGCCGGGCACCGGGGAGCTGTTTTTT; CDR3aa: CATRGAPGTGELFF
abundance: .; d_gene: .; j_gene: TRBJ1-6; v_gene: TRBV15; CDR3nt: TGTGCCACCAGCAGAGGAGGGGGTGGCAATTCACCCCTCCACTTT; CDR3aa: CATSRGGGGNSPLHF
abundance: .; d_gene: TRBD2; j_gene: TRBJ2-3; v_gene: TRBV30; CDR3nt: TGTGCCTCCAGACAACTGACGGACCACGGATTGCGGGGGGTAACAGATACGCAGTATTTT; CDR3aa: CASRQLTDHGLRGVTDTQYF
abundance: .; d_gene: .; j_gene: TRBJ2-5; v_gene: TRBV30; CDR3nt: TGTGCCTGGAGTCCCGGGTCCAACCAAGAGACCCAGTACTTC; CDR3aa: CAWSPGSNQETQYF
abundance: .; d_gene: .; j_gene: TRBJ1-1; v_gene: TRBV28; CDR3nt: TGTGCCAGCGGCGGGGCTGAAGCTTTCTTT; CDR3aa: CASGGAEAFF
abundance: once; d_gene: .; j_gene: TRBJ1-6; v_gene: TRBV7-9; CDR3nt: TGTGCCAGCAGCTTTAGTCAGTATAATTCACCCCTCCACTTT; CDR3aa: CASSFSQYNSPLHF
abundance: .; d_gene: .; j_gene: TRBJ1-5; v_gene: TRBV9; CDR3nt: TGTGCCAGCAGCCCCAGGGCAGGGAATCAGCCCCAGCATTTT; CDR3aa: CASSPRAGNQPQHF
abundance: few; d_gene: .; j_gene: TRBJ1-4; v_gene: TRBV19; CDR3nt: TGTGCCAGTAACCGGGCAGGTGGGGAAAAACTGTTTTTT; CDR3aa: CASNRAGGEKLFF
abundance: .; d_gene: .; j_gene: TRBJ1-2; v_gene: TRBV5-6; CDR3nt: TGTGCCAGCAGCTGGCGAGCCGATAACTATGGCTACACCTTC; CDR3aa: CASSWRADNYGYTF
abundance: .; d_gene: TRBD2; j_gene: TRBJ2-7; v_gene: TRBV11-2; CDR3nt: TGTGCCAGCAGCCAGGGACTAGCGGGGGGGGCGTACGAGCAGTACTTC; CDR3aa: CASSQGLAGGAYEQYF
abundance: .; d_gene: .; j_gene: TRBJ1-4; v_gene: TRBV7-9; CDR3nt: TGTGCCAGCAGCCCGAGGGCAGCTAATGAAAAACTGTTTTTT; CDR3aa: CASSPRAANEKLFF
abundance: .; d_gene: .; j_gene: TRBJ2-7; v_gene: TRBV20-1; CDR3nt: TGCAGTGCTAGGAGCCGGACCGAGCAGTACTTC; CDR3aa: CSARSRTEQYF